This T cell receptor beta chain was found in a study of blood T cell repertoires in COVID-19. In the study overall: From the United States, Italy and Spain came samples of acute and convalescent COVID-19. T cells, B-cell-depleted T cells, or PBMCs supplied cDNA or gDNA.

Original analysis: Reference gene primer amplification yielded estimated nucleated cell counts. Only in-frame clones appear in the TCRdb table, and some are missing; sequencing was by immunoSEQ multiplex PCR. The D gene and trimming were derived from the DNA, and the V and J assignments and clone size from that table. In the table there are under 200,000 clones, 80% to 90% of which are singletons. The junction had 7 bases not matched to a gene; V was cut back by 1 base and J by 9 bases. Germline V gene sequence: CDR1 LGHDT, CDR2 YNNKEL (reference sequence). This CDR3 has 15 residues. The specimen sequenced was peripheral blood. The chain recombines TRBV3-1 (or the pseudogene TRBV3-2) with TRBJ1-5; 9 bases are a match to TRBD1. The sequence was obtained from a man between 60 and 75 years old with acute or convalescent COVID-19. The CDR3: CASSQGGTGIWPQHF. As DNA, the CDR3 is TGTGCCAGCAGCCAAGGCGGGACAGGGATTTGGCCCCAGCATTTT.